The clone carrying this T cell receptor (beta chain) was recorded only once. Unmatched junction bases numbered 5, after V lost 6 bases and J lost 9 bases. The CDR3 length is 12 residues. The data were taken from a study of blood T cell repertoires in COVID-19. The overall study: The study drew acute and convalescent COVID-19 samples from the United States, Italy and Spain. PBMCs, B-cell-depleted T cells, or T cells provided the cDNA or gDNA that made up the material.

Patients at the Seattle site were enrolled during active infection and followed longitudinally. Sequencing used immunoSEQ multiplex PCR; TCRdb keeps in-frame clones, though not all of them. Among tens of thousands of clones, roughly 85% were seen once, and the ten largest hold approximately 11%. The chain links TRBV12-3 or TRBV12-4 to TRBJ2-1, with 7 bases identical to TRBD2. The clonotype was recovered from a man aged 55-75 years with COVID-19, enrolled during active disease. The specimen was peripheral blood. CDR3 nucleotide sequence: TGTGCCAGCAGCTCACTAGCGACTGAGCAGTTCTTC. Translation: CASSSLATEQFF.